The 16 T cell receptor beta chains given below trace back to one sample, sequenced in a study of CD8 T cells in Susac syndrome. Random hexamers served to reverse transcribe about 0.5 to 1 ug RNA. One entry per CDR3 protein results from TCRdb running MiXCR on the immunoSEQ multiplex PCR reads. The top ten clones hold approximately 0.11% of a sample with some 450,000 distinct CDR3 sequences, around 85% of them seen once. The material sequenced was CD8+ T cells from PBMCs. The receptor source for this set is a human donor with multiple sclerosis.

This clonotype was recorded only once. The gene calls are TRBV2 and TRBJ2-3; no clear D. Trimming removed 0 bases from V and 2 bases from J, with 12 bases in between. There are 16 residues in the CDR3. From germline, CDR1 is SNHLY and CDR2 FYNNEI. The CDR3 loop is CASSEADGLDTDTQYF. The CDR3 region has the DNA TGTGCCAGCAGTGAAGCGGACGGATTGGACACAGATACGCAGTATTTT.

In its sample, this clonotype was seen once. The V call is TRBV12-3 or TRBV12-4, the J call TRBJ1-6; no clear D gene. Trimming left V 6 bases short and J 14 bases short, with 14 bases between. This CDR3 region has 12 residues. The CDR3 bases are TGTGCCAGCAGCCTCAAGGTCGGCGCCCTCCACTTT. Residues: CASSLKVGALHF.

The V and J genes are TRBV4-1 and TRBJ2-7, with 9 positions matching TRBD2. Germline loops: CDR1 MGHRA, CDR2 YSYEKL. The CDR3 spans 15 residues. The V segment lost 0 bases and the J segment 4 bases; nucleotides outside the gene matches: 4. The CDR3 DNA sequence: TGCGCCAGCAGCCAAGACGCGGGGGGGCCGTACGAGCAGTACTTC. Translating it yields CASSQDAGGPYEQYF.

This clonotype appeared a few times. The chain carries TRBV5-6 and TRBJ2-5; 9 bases fit TRBD1. CDR1 and CDR2 from the germline V gene are SGHDT and YYEEEE. V trimming: 1 base; J trimming: 5 bases; junction bases outside the gene matches: 15. This CDR3 has 18 residues. For the CDR3, the DNA is TGTGCCAGCAGCTTGTTTGCGGCGGGACAGGGTTTGGCGGAGACCCAGTACTTC. Protein product: CASSLFAAGQGLAETQYF.

The rearrangement uses TRBV28 and TRBJ2-7, with TRBD1 identical over 10 bases. V dropped 5 bases and J dropped 2; count of bases not matched to a gene: 9. The CDR3 sequence is 16 residues long. The germline V gene has CDR1 MDHEN and CDR2 SYDVKM. This chain's CDR3 is CASSRALGQGAYEQYF. CDR3 DNA: TGTGCCAGCAGTCGAGCTCTCGGACAGGGGGCCTACGAGCAGTACTTC.

The chain combines TRBV29-1 with TRBJ1-3; TRBD1 agrees at 7 bases. The V segment lost 4 bases and the J segment 0 bases; nucleotides outside the gene matches: 3. In germline, CDR1 is SQVTM, CDR2 ANQGSEA. CDR3 length: 14 residues. In DNA form, the CDR3 reads TGCAGCGTTGCCGGGACAGCCTCTGGAAACACCATATATTTT. Amino acids: CSVAGTASGNTIYF. Drawing the rest from reference TRBV29-1 and TRBJ1-3, the complete variable domain is SAVISQKPSRDICQRGTSLTIQCQVDSQVTMMFWYRQQPGQSLTLIATANQGSEATYESGFVIDKFPISRPNLTFSTLTVSNMSPEDSSIYLCSVAGTASGNTIYFGEGSWLTVV.

The chain is built from TRBV27 and TRBJ2-7, with 8 bases aligning to TRBD1. V dropped 0 bases and J dropped 4; count of bases not matched to a gene: 5. This CDR3 contains 15 residues. CDR1 and CDR2 (germline): MNHEY, SMNVEV (reference sequence). The CDR3 DNA reads as TGTGCCAGCAGTTTATCGGGGCAGGGGGCTTACGAGCAGTACTTC. It specifies CASSLSGQGAYEQYF.

The chain links TRBV28 to TRBJ2-5; D is perhaps TRBD2 (7 bases). The CDR3 extends over 16 amino acids. Trimming shortened V by 6 bases and J by 4 bases, and 21 bases separated the two germline ends. Germline V lookup: CDR1 MDHEN, CDR2 SYDVKM. The CDR3 nucleotides read TGTGCCAGCAGCCACCCCCGGGGGGCGTTTTCAGAGACCCAGTACTTC. Translating gives CASSHPRGAFSETQYF.

Here the CDR3 DNA reads TGTGCCAGCAGTTTTAGGACAGCTAACTATGGCTACACCTTC. Encoded protein: CASSFRTANYGYTF. The V call is TRBV6-5, the J call TRBJ1-2, with D possibly TRBD1 on 6 matching bases. V shed 4 bases and J shed 0 bases, with 9 bases lying between them. Germline V CDR1 and CDR2: MNHEY, SVGAGI. The length of the CDR3 is 14 residues.

This sequence joins TRBV10-3 and TRBJ2-4; 8 bases match TRBD2. Germline V gene sequence: CDR1 ENHRY, CDR2 SYGVKD. V shed 0 bases, J shed 8 bases, and the junction held 9 bases outside the gene matches. This CDR3 is built from 16 residues. CDR3 in amino acids: CAISESYSGMGHIQYF. For the CDR3, the DNA is TGTGCCATCAGTGAGTCATATAGCGGGATGGGGCACATTCAGTACTTC.

The chain combines TRBV6-1 with TRBJ1-5, with D unresolved. V was clipped by 7 bases and J by 5 bases, with 15 bases between them. The germline V gene encodes CDR1 MNHNS and CDR2 SASEGT. CDR3 length equals 14 residues. CDR3 region: CASTLFTDDQPQHF. CDR3 sequence (DNA): TGTGCCAGCACCCTCTTTACGGACGATCAGCCCCAGCATTTT.

The chain couples TRBV3-1 to TRBJ2-5; D remains unclear. CDR1 is LGHDT, CDR2 YNNKEL, per germline (reference sequence). V lost 0 bases and J 2 bases, leaving 16 bases between the germline ends. The CDR3 is 17 amino acids. The CDR3 DNA is TGTGCCAGCAGCCAAGATAACATCCGGATCATTCAAGAGACCCAGTACTTC. This codes for CASSQDNIRIIQETQYF.

This chain uses TRBV6-6 with TRBJ1-4; D remains unclear. Trimming cost V 2 bases and J 0 bases, with 10 bases left between them. The CDR3 covers 16 residues. CDR1 and CDR2 (germline): MNHNY, SVGAGI (reference sequence). CDR3 region: CASSYDPQATNEKLFF. As DNA, the CDR3 is TGTGCCAGCAGTTACGATCCACAAGCAACTAATGAAAAACTGTTTTTT.

The chain employs TRBV19 and TRBJ2-5, with 10 bases aligning to TRBD2. This CDR3 has 16 amino acids. Germline CDR1 and CDR2: LNHDA and SQIVND (reference sequence). J lost 2 bases, V lost 9 bases, and 12 bases had no gene match. CDR3 in amino acids: CARTGCLAGEQETQYF. CDR3 DNA: TGTGCCAGGACGGGATGTCTAGCGGGGGAACAAGAGACCCAGTACTTC.

The chain recombines TRBV6-5 with TRBJ2-2; TRBD2 matches at 12 bases. Germline V CDR1 and CDR2: MNHEY, SVGAGI. The CDR3 spans 20 residues. With 3 bases clipped from V and 8 bases from J, the junction kept 19 bases outside the gene matches. Here the CDR3 DNA reads TGTGCCAGCAGTTATTCAGGGCTAGCGGGAGGGGCCGTGATTACGGGGGAGCTGTTTTTT. Translating gives CASSYSGLAGGAVITGELFF.

The chain carries TRBV28 and TRBJ2-7; D may correspond to TRBD1 or TRBD2 (5 bases each). Germline V gives CDR1 MDHEN, CDR2 SYDVKM. V lost 7 bases and J lost 5, with 15 bases in between. The CDR3 consists of 13 residues. Here the CDR3 reads CASNEGRVDEQYF. The CDR3 DNA sequence: TGTGCCAGCAACGAGGGCAGGGTTGACGAGCAGTACTTC. Complete variable domain (other parts from reference TRBV28 and TRBJ2-7): DVKVTQSSRYLVKRTGEKVFLECVQDMDHENMFWYRQDPGLGLRLIYFSYDVKMKEKGDIPEGYSVSREKKERFSLILESASTNQTSMYLCASNEGRVDEQYFGPGTRLTVT.